This entry lists 6 T cell receptor beta chains sequenced from one sample in a study of neurological immune-mediated disorders. TCRdb reprocessed the 5' RACE reads via MiXCR and lists one record per CDR3 protein. The sample records about 50,000 distinct CDR3 sequences, about 9.4% being singletons. The material sequenced was PBMCs. Receptors originate from a man between 65 and 85 years old with HTLV-1-associated myelopathy (HAM/TSP).

The chain employs TRBV5-1 and TRBJ2-5; D possibly corresponds to TRBD2 (5 bases). Germline CDR1 SGHRS, CDR2 YFSETQ. Trimming stripped 9 bases from V and 5 bases from J, with 23 bases between. This CDR3 has 15 amino acids. The CDR3 region is CAIVPGEIPRETQYF. Written as DNA, the CDR3 is TGCGCCATCGTACCCGGGGAGATCCCACGGGAGACCCAGTACTTC. Looking up the rest from reference TRBV5-1 and TRBJ2-5 gives the full variable domain: KAGVTQTPRYLIKTRGQQVTLSCSPISGHRSVSWYQQTPGQGLQFLFEYFSETQRNKGNFPGRFSGRQFSNSRSEMNVSTLELGDSALYLCAIVPGEIPRETQYFGPGTRLLVL.

Comment on this clonotype: A read error may produce the germline difference seen at one junction end. The chain joins TRBV14 to TRBJ2-3; 10 bases are shared with TRBD2. Germline values: CDR1 SGHDN, CDR2 FVKESK. The CDR3 sequence is 15 residues long. This CDR3 is CASGIAGGPTDKQYF. As DNA, the CDR3 is TGTGCCAGTGGAATAGCGGGAGGCCCCACAGATAAGCAGTATTTT.

This clonotype was detected many times. V and J are TRBV5-1 and TRBJ2-5; possible D gene TRBD1, 6 bases. Germline CDR1 is SGHRS and CDR2 is YFSETQ. This CDR3 is 15 amino acids long. The ends were cut back, 3 bases at V and 2 bases at J, with 14 bases in the middle. CDR3 in DNA: TGCGCCAGCAGCTCGAACACAGGGAATCAAGAGACCCAGTACTTC. It translates to CASSSNTGNQETQYF.

This clonotype was counted ten times or more. The CDR3 region is CASSVYNEQFF. CDR3 DNA sequence: TGTGCCAGCAGTGTATACAATGAGCAGTTCTTC. This chain links TRBV2 with TRBJ2-1; D call uncertain. V was shortened by 4 bases and J by 4 bases, with 2 bases between the two germline ends. There are 11 residues in the CDR3. Germline V CDR1 and CDR2: SNHLY, FYNNEI.

V gene TRBV20-1 combines with J gene TRBJ2-3; TRBD2 might be the D (5 bases). The CDR3 length is 13 residues. With 5 bases removed from V and 11 bases from J, the gap between germline ends came to 20 bases. Germline lookup yields CDR1 DFQATT and CDR2 SNEGSKA (reference sequence). The DNA of the CDR3 is TGCAGTGCTGCATTGGAAGCGGCTGGGGAGCAGTATTTT. Translated: CSAALEAAGEQYF.

This clonotype was seen at least ten times. The chain links TRBV10-3 to TRBJ2-1, with D uncertain. Germline V gives CDR1 ENHRY, CDR2 SYGVKD. This CDR3 comprises 13 residues. V lost 5 bases, J lost 3 bases, and 8 bases lay in between. The CDR3 here is CAISWTDYNEQFF. The CDR3 nucleotides read TGTGCCATCAGTTGGACGGACTACAATGAGCAGTTCTTC.